The T cell receptor (beta chain) described here comes from a study of shared T cell receptors in the human thymus. From germline, CDR1 is MNHEY and CDR2 SMNVEV (reference sequence). Trimming removed 3 bases from V and 6 bases from J; junction bases left unmatched: 14. The CDR3 totals 17 residues. Assay used: immunoSEQ multiplex PCR; TCRdb lists only in-frame clones, some missing. The top ten hold roughly 0.01% of the sample, which has 720,000 or so clones, roughly 85% seen once. In addition, the sample was reused for a study of human thymus T cells. From that report: There appeared to be biased usage of V and J genes in thymic and blood repertoires.

The sequenced sample was thymocytes. The gene calls are TRBV27 and TRBJ2-3, with 8 bases aligning to TRBD1. The receptor comes from a girl under three years old with a congenital heart defect. The CDR3 here is CASSLKTRTGIGDTQYF. Here the CDR3 DNA reads TGTGCCAGCAGTTTGAAAACCAGGACAGGGATTGGGGATACGCAGTATTTT.